This TCR beta chain was retrieved from a study of blood T cell repertoires in COVID-19. Across the study: From the United States, Italy and Spain came samples of acute and convalescent COVID-19. T cells, B-cell-depleted T cells, or PBMCs supplied cDNA or gDNA.

Original processing notes: Estimation of nucleated cell counts relied on the amplification of reference gene primers. This table comes from immunoSEQ multiplex PCR, and its TCRdb copy is limited to in-frame clones, with some not included. The V and J calls and the clone size are those of that table, but D and trimming were determined from the DNA. The table includes under 170,000 clones, 84% detected once. V lost 5 bases and J 8 bases, leaving 10 bases between the germline ends. The CDR3 totals 13 residues. Germline assignment: CDR1 WSHSY and CDR2 SAAADI. This receptor was identified in a man between 65 and 85 years old with acute or convalescent COVID-19. The V gene is TRBV10-2, the J gene TRBJ1-6; D is perhaps TRBD1 (6 bases). The sample was peripheral blood. The CDR3 bases are TGCGCCAGCAGTCACAGGGATGATTCACCCCTCCACTTT. It is translated as CASSHRDDSPLHF.